This TCR beta chain was obtained from a study of blood T cells in healthy people across ages. Study findings and constraints: In the absence of known donor CMV status, changes in expanded clonotypes were possibly confounded. Researchers deemed the diversity estimates from one million T cells underestimates.

The authors ran a second PCR of roughly 6 to 12 cycles using a sample-barcoded 5' primer and a J-beta primer mix. Using its own MiXCR run on the 5' RACE reads, TCRdb lists one record per CDR3 protein. The sample gives more than 800,000 distinct CDR3 sequences, around 26% of which show up once; roughly 17% is in the top ten. Every sample yielded at least 6.5 million isolated PBMCs. In germline, CDR1 is SGHTA, CDR2 FQGNSA. J was trimmed by 3 bases and V by 4 bases; bases with no gene match: 12. The CDR3 totals 19 residues. With regard to this clonotype: Antigen: not known. A much bigger clone sits one base away, suggesting this may be a read error.

Sequencing input: blood. This TCR was recovered from a woman aged 80 or older in good health. The genes are TRBV7-2 and TRBJ2-7; 16 nucleotides align to TRBD2. CDR3 in amino acids: CASSSSPGLAGGHRYEQYF. Written as DNA, the CDR3 is TGTGCCAGCAGCTCCTCCCCGGGACTAGCGGGGGGGCATCGCTACGAGCAGTACTTC.